Below, 18 T cell receptor beta chains from the same sample are listed, as sequenced in a study of blood T cells in healthy people across ages. The use of a sample-barcoded 5' primer and a J-beta primer mix characterized a second PCR of roughly 7 to 11 cycles. TCRdb recomputed calls from the 5' RACE reads with MiXCR, one row per CDR3 protein. The table shows some 690,000 distinct CDR3 sequences, with about 20% occurring only once. Input material: blood. Receptors originate from a man in his 70s in good health.

This clonotype occurred many times. The chain recombines TRBV6-5 with TRBJ2-3; tentative D call: TRBD2 (5 bases). The CDR3 is made up of 15 amino acids. Germline V gives CDR1 MNHEY, CDR2 SVGAGI. The V end was cut by 7 bases, the J end by 2 bases, with 16 bases between. CDR3 in DNA: TGTGCCAGCACCAAACTAGGGCCCTTCACAGATACGCAGTATTTT. Its protein is CASTKLGPFTDTQYF.

This clonotype was seen a handful of times. The gene calls are TRBV30 and TRBJ1-1; D is unclear. The CDR3 consists of 11 residues. Germline V CDR1 and CDR2: GTSNPN, SVGIG (reference sequence). Trimming took 4 bases from V and 8 from J, leaving 11 bases between them. CDR3 protein: CAWKWREEAFF. The CDR3 bases are TGTGCCTGGAAATGGAGGGAAGAAGCTTTCTTT.

This clonotype was detected ten times or more. Here the CDR3 DNA reads TGTGCCAGCAGCTTAAGCCTTGCGGTTTCCGGAAACACCATATATTTT. This codes for CASSLSLAVSGNTIYF. The V gene is TRBV7-8, the J gene TRBJ1-3; D call uncertain. CDR3 size: 16 residues. The V end lost 2 bases, the J end lost 4 bases, and 15 bases lay between the germline ends. Germline V gene sequence: CDR1 SGHVS, CDR2 FQNEAQ.

This clonotype was seen a few times. The chain joins TRBV24-1 to TRBJ2-2; 10 bases are a match to TRBD2. Trimming removed 5 bases from V and 1 base from J; junction bases left unmatched: 6. Germline CDR1 and CDR2: KGHDR and SFDVKD. This CDR3 has 17 residues. The chain's CDR3 is CATSASRTSGNTGELFF. CDR3 nucleotide sequence: TGTGCCACCAGTGCTTCGCGGACTAGCGGGAACACCGGGGAGCTGTTTTTT.

The sample holds a few counts of this clonotype. This chain uses TRBV18 with TRBJ1-1, with a tentative D call TRBD1 (5 bases). The germline V and J ends were trimmed by 1 base and 5 bases, with 14 bases remaining between them. CDR1 KGHSH and CDR2 LQKENI come from the germline V gene. This CDR3 spans 15 amino acids. The DNA for the CDR3 is TGTGCCAGCTCACCACGGCAGGGTTCGAAGACTGAAGCTTTCTTT. This sequence encodes CASSPRQGSKTEAFF.

For this clonotype: An end of the junction does not agree with germline; a read error may underlie this. The rearrangement uses TRBV19 and TRBJ2-1; D is undetermined. The CDR3 is 12 amino acids. Germline CDR1 and CDR2: LNHDA and SQIVND (reference sequence). Here the CDR3 DNA reads TGTGCCAGCGATAGCTCCTGCAATGAGCAGTTCTTC. Its protein is CASDSSCNEQFF.

The rearrangement joins TRBV2 to TRBJ2-1; D might be TRBD1 or TRBD2, each matching 5 bases. The J call could be wrong; TRBJ2-5 is a better fit for the DNA end. The CDR3 sequence is 14 residues long. Germline-derived CDR1 and CDR2 are SNHLY and FYNNEI. The CDR3 is CASSPRGPGETQYF. For the CDR3, the DNA is TGTGCCAGCAGCCCTCGAGGGCCAGGGGAGACCCAGTACTTC.

The J gene is TRBJ2-5, the V gene TRBV20-1, with D tentatively TRBD1 (5 bases). The DNA end is a closer match to TRBJ2-1, so the J assignment may be wrong. CDR1 DFQATT and CDR2 SNEGSKA come from the germline V gene (reference sequence). The length of the CDR3 is 15 residues. The CDR3 loop is CSARDAGLVGNEQFF. The DNA for the CDR3 is TGCAGTGCTAGAGACGCAGGGTTGGTCGGCAATGAGCAGTTCTTC.

V usage is TRBV7-2 and J usage is TRBJ1-4, with 9 positions matching TRBD1. Germline V gene sequence: CDR1 SGHTA, CDR2 FQGNSA. The CDR3 totals 15 residues. Trimming took 5 bases from V and 5 from J; bases not matched to a gene: 6. The DNA for the CDR3 is TGTGCCAGCAGCGTATCCGGGACAGGGAATGAAAAACTGTTTTTT. The encoded protein is CASSVSGTGNEKLFF.

This chain links TRBV11-2 with TRBJ2-7, with D possibly TRBD1 on 5 matching bases. Deletions cut 1 base from V and 2 bases from J, with 12 bases between. Germline V gene lookup returns CDR1 SGHAT and CDR2 FQNNGV. The CDR3 covers 15 residues. CDR3 in DNA: TGTGCCAGCAGCTTAGTCTGGGGCCCGCCCTACGAGCAGTACTTC. This gives the protein CASSLVWGPPYEQYF.

V usage is TRBV2 and J usage is TRBJ2-5, with D possibly being TRBD2 (5 bases). V was pared by 2 bases and J by 5 bases, with 12 bases between. Germline CDR1 reads SNHLY; CDR2 reads FYNNEI. This CDR3 spans 14 amino acids. CDR3: CASSEWTQRETQYF. The CDR3 DNA follows: TGTGCCAGCAGTGAATGGACTCAGAGGGAGACCCAGTACTTC.

The chain has TRBV12-3 or TRBV12-4 and TRBJ1-2; no definite D call. The V end lost 4 bases, the J end lost 3 bases, and 15 bases lay between the germline ends. The CDR3 sequence is 15 residues long. This chain's CDR3 is CASSYLPGVDYGYTF. CDR3 in DNA: TGTGCCAGCAGTTACCTACCGGGAGTTGACTATGGCTACACCTTC.

The rearrangement uses TRBV2 and TRBJ2-1; TRBD2 agrees at 12 bases. The V gene's germline CDR1 is SNHLY and CDR2 FYNNEI. The CDR3 covers 15 residues. V was pared by 7 bases and J by 3 bases, with 4 bases of the junction left unmatched. The DNA for the CDR3 is TGTGCCAGCATGAGGACTAGCGGGATCTACAATGAGCAGTTCTTC. This gives the protein CASMRTSGIYNEQFF.

The chain has TRBV4-1 and TRBJ1-4; D is ambiguous. The V end lost 1 base, the J end lost 0 bases, and 9 bases lay between the germline ends. There are 16 residues in the CDR3. Germline V lookup: CDR1 MGHRA, CDR2 YSYEKL. In DNA form, the CDR3 reads TGCGCCAGCAGCCAAGGCCCGATCTCAACTAATGAAAAACTGTTTTTT. Protein: CASSQGPISTNEKLFF.

The V and J genes are TRBV7-2 and TRBJ1-1; 7 bases align to TRBD1. The germline V gene has CDR1 SGHTA and CDR2 FQGNSA. This CDR3 spans 15 amino acids. J was trimmed by 0 bases and V by 3 bases; bases with no gene match: 4. For the CDR3, the DNA is TGTGCCAGCAGCTTCCACAGGGGACTGAACACTGAAGCTTTCTTT. This codes for CASSFHRGLNTEAFF.

The table lists this clonotype with a few counts. The CDR3 region is CASTTRTDVGNTIYF. The CDR3 DNA reads as TGTGCCAGCACCACTCGAACTGATGTCGGAAACACCATATATTTT. V and J are TRBV6-5 and TRBJ1-3; D call uncertain. The germline V and J ends were trimmed by 7 bases and 4 bases, with 17 bases remaining between them. Germline-derived CDR1 and CDR2 are MNHEY and SVGAGI. The length of the CDR3 is 15 residues.

This chain joins TRBV5-1 and TRBJ1-1; D call uncertain. Germline CDR1 and CDR2: SGHRS and YFSETQ. This CDR3 is built from 13 residues. V was clipped by 4 bases and J by 6 bases, with 13 bases between them. CDR3 in DNA: TGCGCCAGCAGCCCCGATCCGCTGCCTGAAGCTTTCTTT. It yields the protein CASSPDPLPEAFF. Full variable domain (remainder filled in from reference TRBV5-1 and TRBJ1-1): KAGVTQTPRYLIKTRGQQVTLSCSPISGHRSVSWYQQTPGQGLQFLFEYFSETQRNKGNFPGRFSGRQFSNSRSEMNVSTLELGDSALYLCASSPDPLPEAFFGQGTRLTVV.

This clonotype was counted between two and nine times. The rearrangement links TRBV7-9 to TRBJ2-1; 10 nucleotides match TRBD2. This CDR3 has 17 residues. J gave up 6 bases and V 6 bases, and 14 bases lay outside the gene matches. Germline V gene sequence: CDR1 SEHNR, CDR2 FQNEAQ (reference sequence). CDR3 amino acids: CASRKGHTSGTANEQFF. CDR3 DNA sequence: TGTGCCAGCAGAAAAGGCCATACTAGCGGGACTGCCAATGAGCAGTTCTTC.